This T cell receptor beta chain emerged from a study of T cells in localized non-small cell lung cancer. Trimming removed 6 bases from V and 5 bases from J; junction bases left unmatched: 5. The CDR3 has 13 amino acids. The V gene's germline CDR1 is MNHEY and CDR2 SMNVEV (reference sequence). TCRdb's copy holds only in-frame clones and misses some; the assay was immunoSEQ multiplex PCR. Among around 79,000 clones, 60% to 85% were seen once, and the ten largest hold about a fifth. Study-wide results and caveats: Uninvolved neighboring lung showed the greatest T cell clonality, exceeding tumor.

A note on this clone: Its antigen is not identified.

This clonotype originated in a man aged 35-69 years with stage II squamous cell lung carcinoma. The chain links TRBV27 to TRBJ2-5; TRBD2 aligns across 8 bases. The specimen comprised PBMCs, sampled before any cancer treatment. The CDR3 reads CASSHREGETQYF. The CDR3 region has the DNA TGTGCCAGCAGCCACCGGGAGGGGGAGACCCAGTACTTC.